This record looks at one T cell receptor beta chain sequence and its context. Its matching antigen is unknown. The data derive from a study of T-cell memory formation after mild COVID-19. The germline V gene has CDR1 SNHLY and CDR2 FYNNEI. This CDR3 is built from 13 residues. The V and J ends lost 8 bases and 6 bases, in that order; junction bases with no gene match: 10. A single record per CDR3 protein comes from TCRdb applying MiXCR to the 5' RACE reads. The data show around 200,000 distinct CDR3 sequences, 27% seen once. The study's findings and limits: Pre-infection memory showed some responding clones, and this suggested that cross-reactive memory joined. Whereas later expanders leaned CD4+, clones contracting day 15 to 85 showed a balanced CD4/CD8 makeup. Second-wave clones with a day 37 peak had unconfirmed SARS-CoV-2 specificity.

Material: PBMCs or a T cell subset sorted from them (not recorded which). The TCR was taken from an adult woman who had mild COVID-19 (a few samples of this study predate the infection). Cell type and time point are not known. The chain has TRBV2 and TRBJ2-7; 7 bases map to TRBD1. The CDR3 DNA reads as TGTGCCAGCCGGGACAGATCCTCGGGCGAGCAGTACTTC. As protein: CASRDRSSGEQYF.